The 25 T cell receptor beta chains reported below all come from one sample, sequenced in a study of cytomegalovirus exposure and HLA in healthy donors. Produced via immunoSEQ multiplex PCR; TCRdb's table is partial and in-frame only. The repertoire holds roughly 230,000 clones, with about 90% as singletons. Sequencing used PBMCs. These receptors came from a woman aged 25 to 45 in good health and CMV-seronegative.

The rearrangement joins TRBV7-3 to TRBJ2-2; TRBD2 aligns across 8 bases. This CDR3 contains 16 residues. The V segment lost 5 bases and the J segment 5 bases; nucleotides outside the gene matches: 10. CDR1 and CDR2 (germline): SGHTA, FQGTGA. CDR3 protein: CASSPVSGGRTGELFF. In DNA, the CDR3 is TGTGCCAGCAGCCCCGTGAGCGGCGGGAGGACCGGGGAGCTGTTTTTT.

This chain links TRBV30 with TRBJ1-1, with D unclear. CDR1 is GTSNPN, CDR2 SVGIG, per germline (reference sequence). This CDR3 comprises 12 residues. V was shortened by 5 bases and J by 2 bases, with 9 bases between the two germline ends. CDR3 nucleotide sequence: TGTGCCTGGTTTAGACCTAACACTGAAGCTTTCTTT. Encoded protein: CAWFRPNTEAFF.

The V gene is TRBV27, the J gene TRBJ2-5; tentatively, D is TRBD2 (6 bases). The CDR3 extends over 15 amino acids. The V gene lost 1 base and the J gene lost 4 bases, with 13 bases spanning the gap. Germline CDR1 and CDR2: MNHEY and SMNVEV (reference sequence). Here the CDR3 reads CASSLFQGGGETQYF. The DNA of the CDR3 is TGTGCCAGCAGTTTATTCCAGGGAGGAGGAGAGACCCAGTACTTC.

This clone is a singleton in its sample. The chain links TRBV5-1 to TRBJ2-7; 9 nucleotides line up with TRBD2. This CDR3 is 14 amino acids long. Germline assignment: CDR1 SGHRS and CDR2 YFSETQ. The V gene end was trimmed by 0 bases and the J gene end by 3 bases; junction bases not matched to a gene: 1. The CDR3 sequence: CASSLGLAVYEQYF. Written as DNA, the CDR3 is TGCGCCAGCAGCTTGGGACTAGCGGTCTACGAGCAGTACTTC.

The chain links TRBV5-4 to TRBJ2-7; tentatively, D is TRBD2 (5 bases). Looked up from germline, CDR1 is SGHNT and CDR2 is YYREEE (reference sequence). The length of the CDR3 is 14 residues. V was clipped by 0 bases and J by 0 bases, with 7 bases between them. CDR3 bases: TGTGCCAGCAGCTTGGAAACTAGCTCCTACGAGCAGTACTTC. Translated: CASSLETSSYEQYF.

V usage is TRBV14 and J usage is TRBJ1-4; TRBD1 matches 9 bases. Germline CDR1 reads SGHDN; CDR2 reads FVKESK. This CDR3 spans 18 amino acids. Unmatched junction bases numbered 9, after V lost 4 bases and J lost 0 bases. The DNA for the CDR3 is TGTGCCAGCAGCCGAGGACAGGGGAGAATTGCAACTAATGAAAAACTGTTTTTT. The encoded protein is CASSRGQGRIATNEKLFF.

J is TRBJ2-7 and V is TRBV7-9; the match to TRBD2 covers 14 bases. The CDR3 runs 18 residues. V gave up 5 bases and J gave up 5 bases; unmatched junction bases: 14. CDR1 and CDR2 (germline): SEHNR, FQNEAQ (reference sequence). The CDR3 loop reads CASSTTPVGTSGSHEQYF. CDR3 nucleotides: TGTGCCAGCAGCACCACACCGGTAGGGACTAGCGGGAGCCACGAGCAGTACTTC.

V gene TRBV6-5 combines with J gene TRBJ2-5; 8 bases line up with TRBD1. CDR3 length: 13 amino acids. Losses at the gene ends were 6 bases for V and 1 base for J; bases not matched to a gene: 1. Looked up from germline, CDR1 is MNHEY and CDR2 is SVGAGI. The CDR3 spells CASSQGAQETQYF. CDR3 sequence (DNA): TGTGCCAGCAGCCAGGGGGCCCAAGAGACCCAGTACTTC.

This rearrangement joins TRBV27 to TRBJ2-3, with 14 bases identical to TRBD2. This CDR3 region has 17 residues. Per germline, CDR1 MNHEY and CDR2 SMNVEV (reference sequence). V trimming: 2 bases; J trimming: 3 bases; junction bases outside the gene matches: 4. This CDR3 reads CASSLPGLAGATDTQYF. In DNA, the CDR3 is TGTGCCAGCAGTTTACCGGGACTAGCGGGAGCGACAGATACGCAGTATTTT.

This clone was seen just once. The chain combines TRBV4-1 with TRBJ2-7; 9 positions match TRBD1. Per the germline V gene, CDR1 is MGHRA and CDR2 is YSYEKL. V lost 4 bases to trimming and J lost 2 bases; unmatched junction nucleotides: 6. The CDR3 is made up of 15 amino acids. CDR3 amino acids: CASSPGQGTTYEQYF. The CDR3 bases are TGCGCCAGCAGCCCCGGACAGGGGACGACCTACGAGCAGTACTTC.

The gene calls are TRBV27 and TRBJ2-6; no definite D call. V gave up 3 bases and J gave up 0 bases, with 9 bases separating them. Germline V gives CDR1 MNHEY, CDR2 SMNVEV (reference sequence). The CDR3 has 16 amino acids. CDR3 protein: CASSLAGDSGANVLTF. The CDR3 DNA follows: TGTGCCAGCAGTTTGGCAGGCGACTCTGGGGCCAACGTCCTGACTTTC.

This chain joins TRBV7-2 and TRBJ2-5; TRBD1 matches at 7 bases. Germline V gene sequence: CDR1 SGHTA, CDR2 FQGNSA. V was pared by 3 bases and J by 4 bases, with 8 bases of the junction left unmatched. The CDR3 runs 15 residues. DNA of the CDR3: TGTGCCAGCAGCTTCAACACAGGGGCGGGAGAGACCCAGTACTTC. It encodes CASSFNTGAGETQYF.

The genes are TRBV5-1 and TRBJ2-3, with D hard to call. In germline, CDR1 is SGHRS, CDR2 YFSETQ. The CDR3 extends over 15 amino acids. The V end was cut by 1 base, the J end by 0 bases, with 9 bases between. The CDR3 spells CASSLLASSTDTQYF. The DNA for the CDR3 is TGCGCCAGCAGCTTGTTGGCAAGCAGCACAGATACGCAGTATTTT.

V usage is TRBV27 and J usage is TRBJ2-1; 12 positions agree with TRBD1. Per the germline V gene, CDR1 is MNHEY and CDR2 is SMNVEV (reference sequence). Germline trimming cut 5 bases from V and 7 bases from J; bases unmatched to any gene: 6. CDR3 length equals 15 residues. CDR3 amino acids: CASSPGQGARNEQFF. CDR3 coding DNA: TGTGCCAGCAGTCCGGGACAGGGGGCGCGAAATGAGCAGTTCTTC.

V and J are TRBV7-9 and TRBJ2-5, with D unresolved. Looked up from germline, CDR1 is SEHNR and CDR2 is FQNEAQ (reference sequence). Trimming took off 3 bases at V and 5 bases at J, with 19 bases between the two ends. CDR3 length equals 16 residues. The CDR3 DNA reads TGTGCCAGCAGCTTGGCCCTCAGGAAGGTCGGTGAGACCCAGTACTTC. It is translated as CASSLALRKVGETQYF.

The chain joins TRBV28 to TRBJ2-1, with a tentative D call TRBD2 (5 bases). Per the germline V gene, CDR1 is MDHEN and CDR2 is SYDVKM. Trimming cost V 6 bases and J 8 bases, with 14 bases left between them. This CDR3 has 13 amino acids. CDR3 protein: CASSSDEADEQFF. The CDR3 DNA follows: TGTGCCAGCAGCAGCGACGAAGCGGATGAGCAGTTCTTC.

In this sample, this clone turned up once. The chain combines TRBV18 with TRBJ2-7; the D is unclear. Per the germline V gene, CDR1 is KGHSH and CDR2 is LQKENI. V lost 6 bases and J 6 bases, leaving 21 bases between the germline ends. The CDR3 consists of 15 residues. Here the CDR3 DNA reads TGTGCCAGCTCGTCTGATCGGGCGTTTTCACTCGAGCAGTACTTC. Its translation: CASSSDRAFSLEQYF. The full variable domain, rest sourced from reference TRBV18 and TRBJ2-7, is NAGVMQNPRHLVRRRGQEARLRCSPMKGHSHVYWYRQLPEEGLKFMVYLQKENIIDESGMPKERFSAEFPKEGPSILRIQQVVRGDSAAYFCASSSDRAFSLEQYFGPGTRLTVT.

CDR3 coding DNA: TGCGCCAGCAGCTTTTCTCCTAGCTCCTACGAGCAGTACTTC. Amino acids: CASSFSPSSYEQYF. The chain links TRBV5-1 to TRBJ2-7; no reliable D call. CDR3 size: 14 residues. The V end was cut by 2 bases, the J end by 0 bases, with 9 bases between. The germline V gene has CDR1 SGHRS and CDR2 YFSETQ.

The chain combines TRBV7-2 with TRBJ2-5, with 8 nucleotides matching TRBD2. Germline CDR1 and CDR2: SGHTA and FQGNSA. This CDR3 region has 14 residues. With V trimmed by 2 bases and J by 6 bases, 5 bases remained unmatched. DNA for the CDR3: TGTGCCAGCAGCTTATCGCGGGGGGCGCAGACCCAGTACTTC. It is translated as CASSLSRGAQTQYF.

This clone occurred once. V usage is TRBV28 and J usage is TRBJ2-7; D is tentatively TRBD1 or TRBD2 (5 bases each). Per the germline V gene, CDR1 is MDHEN and CDR2 is SYDVKM. V was pared by 4 bases and J by 0 bases, with 7 bases between. CDR3 length: 13 residues. This chain's CDR3 is CASSSGASYEQYF. CDR3 sequence (DNA): TGTGCCAGCAGTTCCGGGGCCTCCTACGAGCAGTACTTC. The entire variable domain, with the rest obtained from reference TRBV28 and TRBJ2-7, is as follows: DVKVTQSSRYLVKRTGEKVFLECVQDMDHENMFWYRQDPGLGLRLIYFSYDVKMKEKGDIPEGYSVSREKKERFSLILESASTNQTSMYLCASSSGASYEQYFGPGTRLTVT.

V gene TRBV7-9 combines with J gene TRBJ2-3; the match to TRBD2 covers 11 bases. This CDR3 is built from 17 residues. Germline V gene data show CDR1 as SEHNR and CDR2 as FQNEAQ (reference sequence). Trimming took 5 bases from V and 4 from J; bases not matched to a gene: 11. The CDR3 region has the DNA TGTGCCAGCAGCCAAAAGACTAGCGGGATGGGAGCAGATACGCAGTATTTT. This encodes CASSQKTSGMGADTQYF.

The chain uses TRBV19 and TRBJ2-1, with D perhaps matching TRBD1 (6 bases). Trimming removed 5 bases at V and 8 bases at J, with 19 bases between. Germline values: CDR1 LNHDA, CDR2 SQIVND (reference sequence). The CDR3 sequence is 15 residues long. The CDR3 nucleotides read TGTGCCAGTAGTCTGGGGGCTTTCGGGTCCGATGAGCAGTTCTTC. Translation: CASSLGAFGSDEQFF.

Only one count was recorded for this clone. The chain recombines TRBV5-1 with TRBJ1-4; D not certain. The germline CDR1 and CDR2 sequences are SGHRS and YFSETQ. The CDR3 is 14 amino acids. Trimming removed 0 bases at V and 7 bases at J, with 10 bases between. For the CDR3, the DNA is TGCGCCAGCAGCTTGGGGCAGGTTGGTGAAAAACTGTTTTTT. Its translation is CASSLGQVGEKLFF.

The genes are TRBV27 and TRBJ2-2; 9 bases line up with TRBD2. V shed 6 bases and J 5 bases; nucleotides not matched to a gene: 1. Per the germline V gene, CDR1 is MNHEY and CDR2 is SMNVEV (reference sequence). CDR3 length equals 13 residues. The CDR3, as DNA: TGTGCCAGCAGACTAGCGGGTACCGGGGAGCTGTTTTTT. Its protein product is CASRLAGTGELFF.

V gene TRBV11-3 combines with J gene TRBJ2-3; D is undetermined. The V and J ends lost 3 bases and 3 bases respectively, with 10 bases between them. Germline V gives CDR1 SGHNT, CDR2 YENEEA. The CDR3 extends over 14 amino acids. The CDR3 DNA reads as TGTGCCAGCAGCTTTTATCTCGAGACAGATACGCAGTATTTT. Protein: CASSFYLETDTQYF.